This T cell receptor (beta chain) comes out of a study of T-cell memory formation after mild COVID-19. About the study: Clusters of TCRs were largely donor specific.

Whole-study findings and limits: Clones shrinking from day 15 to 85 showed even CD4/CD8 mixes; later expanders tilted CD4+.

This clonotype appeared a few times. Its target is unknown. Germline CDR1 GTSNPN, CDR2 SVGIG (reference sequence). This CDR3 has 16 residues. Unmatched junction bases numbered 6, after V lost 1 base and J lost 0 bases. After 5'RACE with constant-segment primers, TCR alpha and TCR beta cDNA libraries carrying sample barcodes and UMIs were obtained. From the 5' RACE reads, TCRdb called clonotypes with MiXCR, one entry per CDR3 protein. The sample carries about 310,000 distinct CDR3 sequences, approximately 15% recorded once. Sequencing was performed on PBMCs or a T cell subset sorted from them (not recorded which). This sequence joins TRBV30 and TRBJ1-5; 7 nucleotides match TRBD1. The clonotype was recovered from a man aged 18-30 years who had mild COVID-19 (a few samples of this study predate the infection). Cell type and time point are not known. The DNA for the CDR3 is TGTGCCTGGAGTGCCCTGGGACAGCTTAGCAATCAGCCCCAGCATTTT. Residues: CAWSALGQLSNQPQHF.